Each of the 6 T cell receptor beta chains below was sequenced from the same sample in a study of shared clonotypes between healthy human individuals. Profiling relied on immunoSEQ multiplex PCR, and the TCRdb table lists in-frame clones only, not all of them. In the table there are a few million clones, 90% to 95% of which are singletons. The specimen was naive CD4+ T cells from PBMCs. The subset: CD45RA+ positively selected. All receptors derive from a man aged 18 to 29 in good health. Some clones in this sample may be carry-over from other donors' samples.

The chain has TRBV27 and TRBJ1-2, with TRBD1 matching over 9 bases. Germline CDR1 MNHEY, CDR2 SMNVEV (reference sequence). The CDR3 is 14 amino acids. The trim removed 6 bases at V and 4 bases at J, leaving 6 bases unmatched. This chain's CDR3 is CASRKDRGGYGYTF. The CDR3 nucleotides read TGTGCCAGCAGAAAGGACAGGGGTGGCTATGGCTACACCTTC.

This chain uses TRBV6-4 with TRBJ2-1; D perhaps matches TRBD1 (6 bases). The CDR3 covers 13 residues. V lost 0 bases and J lost 9, with 9 bases in between. The germline V gene encodes CDR1 MRHNA and CDR2 SNTAGT. The CDR3 nucleotides read TGTGCCAGCAGTGACTCGGGGGCCGGTGAGCAGTTCTTC. Translating gives CASSDSGAGEQFF.

V usage is TRBV19 and J usage is TRBJ2-1, with D possibly TRBD1 on 7 matching bases. The CDR3 consists of 15 residues. Germline CDR1 LNHDA, CDR2 SQIVND (reference sequence). The V and J ends lost 4 bases and 0 bases respectively, with 10 bases between them. This chain's CDR3 is CASSSGDSSYNEQFF. The CDR3 bases are TGTGCCAGTAGTAGCGGGGACAGCTCCTACAATGAGCAGTTCTTC.

This clone showed up just a few times. This chain connects TRBV5-1 to TRBJ2-7; D is unresolved. The V and J ends lost 2 bases and 2 bases respectively, with 11 bases between them. From germline, CDR1 is SGHRS and CDR2 YFSETQ. This CDR3 region has 14 residues. The CDR3 protein is CASSFSSRTYEQYF. CDR3 nucleotides: TGCGCCAGCAGCTTCTCAAGTCGGACCTACGAGCAGTACTTC.

V and J are TRBV7-2 and TRBJ2-7; TRBD2 might be the D (7 bases). This CDR3 is built from 17 residues. CDR1 and CDR2 (germline): SGHTA, FQGNSA. V dropped 4 bases and J dropped 4 bases, with 23 bases sitting between them. CDR3 amino acids: CASSSLGGRGLGYEQYF. CDR3 in DNA: TGTGCCAGCAGCTCCTTGGGGGGGCGAGGGTTGGGGTACGAGCAGTACTTC.

In regard to this clone: This CDR3 is also generated by other DNA sequences in the sample. The chain carries TRBV18 and TRBJ1-3; D is possibly TRBD1 (6 bases). The CDR3 has 13 residues. Germline CDR1 reads KGHSH; CDR2 reads LQKENI. The ends were cut back, 3 bases at V and 4 bases at J, with 7 bases in the middle. Here the CDR3 reads CASSPGQGNTIYF. CDR3 in DNA: TGTGCCAGCTCACCCGGACAGGGAAACACCATATATTTT.